Following are 5 T cell receptor beta chains from one sample sequenced in a study of technical replicates of blood from a handful of donors. Assay used: immunoSEQ multiplex PCR; TCRdb lists only in-frame clones, some missing. The sample includes tens of thousands of clones, roughly 94% of them seen just once. The sequenced sample was T cells isolated from PBMCs. The receptors were gathered from a human donor in good health.

V is TRBV28 and J is TRBJ2-7; 7 bases match TRBD2. The V and J ends lost 1 base and 0 bases, in that order; junction bases with no gene match: 6. The CDR3 contains 16 residues. The germline CDR1 and CDR2 sequences are MDHEN and SYDVKM. The CDR3 here is CASSLLAGLLSYEQYF. As DNA, the CDR3 is TGTGCCAGCAGTTTATTAGCGGGCCTACTCTCCTACGAGCAGTACTTC.

In regard to this clone: The sample holds other DNA sequences that translate to the same CDR3. This chain connects TRBV30 to TRBJ2-5; a weak D match, TRBD2 (6 bases). Germline V gives CDR1 GTSNPN, CDR2 SVGIG (reference sequence). V dropped 5 bases and J dropped 5 bases, with 9 bases sitting between them. The CDR3 has 11 residues. CDR3 protein: CAWGAGETQYF. CDR3 DNA sequence: TGTGCCTGGGGCGCGGGGGAGACCCAGTACTTC.

This clone was detected only once. The gene calls are TRBV25-1 and TRBJ2-1, with TRBD2 matching 11 bases. CDR3 length: 17 residues. The V and J ends lost 3 bases and 6 bases, in that order; junction bases with no gene match: 10. The germline gives CDR1 MGHDK, CDR2 SYGVNS. CDR3 in amino acids: CASSDPPGTSGSNEQFF. In DNA form, the CDR3 reads TGTGCCAGCAGTGATCCCCCCGGGACTAGCGGCTCCAATGAGCAGTTCTTC. The variable domain in full, completed from reference TRBV25-1 and TRBJ2-1, reads EADIYQTPRYLVIGTGKKITLECSQTMGHDKMYWYQQDPGMELHLIHYSYGVNSTEKGDLSSESTVSRIRTEHFPLTLESARPSHTSQYLCASSDPPGTSGSNEQFFGPGTRLTVL.

This clone appeared a single time. The chain joins TRBV30 to TRBJ1-2; D is undetermined. The V end lost 1 base, the J end lost 6 bases, and 12 bases lay between the germline ends. Germline-derived CDR1 and CDR2 are GTSNPN and SVGIG (reference sequence). The CDR3 contains 13 residues. Written as DNA, the CDR3 is TGTGCCTGGAGTGCCGGGAGAACAAATGGCTACACCTTC. Its protein is CAWSAGRTNGYTF.

The chain employs TRBV2 and TRBJ1-1, with D unresolved. Per the germline V gene, CDR1 is SNHLY and CDR2 is FYNNEI. The CDR3 totals 11 residues. Trimming removed 8 bases at V and 1 base at J, with 5 bases between. CDR3 protein: CASVQNTEAFF. In DNA form, the CDR3 reads TGTGCCAGCGTTCAGAACACTGAAGCTTTCTTT.